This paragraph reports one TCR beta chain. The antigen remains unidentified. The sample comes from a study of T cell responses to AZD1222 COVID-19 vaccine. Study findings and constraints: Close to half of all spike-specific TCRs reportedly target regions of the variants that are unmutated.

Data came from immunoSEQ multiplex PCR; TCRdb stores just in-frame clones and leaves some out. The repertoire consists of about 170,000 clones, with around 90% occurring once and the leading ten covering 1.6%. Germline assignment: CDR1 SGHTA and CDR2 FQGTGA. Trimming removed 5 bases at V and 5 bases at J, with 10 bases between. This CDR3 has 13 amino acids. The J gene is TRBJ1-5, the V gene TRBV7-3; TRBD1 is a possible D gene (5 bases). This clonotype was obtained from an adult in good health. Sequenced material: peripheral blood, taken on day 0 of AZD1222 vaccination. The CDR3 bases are TGTGCCAGCAGCCTAGACAGCCATCAGCCCCAGCATTTT. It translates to CASSLDSHQPQHF.